The 20 T cell receptor beta chains in this list originate from one sample, sequenced in a study of CD8 T cells in Susac syndrome. cDNA came from around 0.54 to 1 ug RNA primed by random hexamers. TCRdb re-called the immunoSEQ multiplex PCR reads with MiXCR, one entry per CDR3 protein. The sample carries around 130,000 distinct CDR3 sequences, around 96% recorded once. Sample: CD4+ T cells from PBMCs. These TCRs come from a human donor with multiple sclerosis.

The chain combines TRBV4-1 with TRBJ1-1, with TRBD1 as a possible D gene (5 bases). Trimming cost V 1 base and J 1 base, with 10 bases left between them. CDR1 is MGHRA, CDR2 YSYEKL, per germline. This CDR3 has 15 amino acids. The CDR3 DNA follows: TGCGCCAGCAGCCAAGCCGGGACCGGGAACACTGAAGCTTTCTTT. Translation: CASSQAGTGNTEAFF.

In its sample, this clonotype was seen a few times. The CDR3 reads CASSVREGLYEQYF. CDR3 in DNA: TGTGCCAGCAGCGTTAGGGAAGGCCTCTACGAGCAGTACTTC. The chain carries TRBV7-2 and TRBJ2-7; the D is unclear. This CDR3 is built from 14 residues. Trimming pared 5 bases from V and 3 bases from J, leaving 14 bases between. CDR1 and CDR2 (germline): SGHTA, FQGNSA.

This chain joins TRBV20-1 and TRBJ1-2; D gene unclear. Germline CDR1 DFQATT, CDR2 SNEGSKA (reference sequence). V was pared by 3 bases and J by 4 bases, with 12 bases between. The CDR3 loop spans 13 amino acids. CDR3 sequence: CSASMGFGYGYTF. The DNA for the CDR3 is TGCAGTGCTAGCATGGGCTTTGGCTATGGCTACACCTTC.

V is TRBV9 and J is TRBJ1-1; a weak D match, TRBD1 (6 bases). Germline V gene data show CDR1 as SGDLS and CDR2 as YYNGEE. The CDR3 length is 14 residues. The V gene lost 3 bases and the J gene lost 4 bases, with 13 bases spanning the gap. DNA of the CDR3: TGTGCCAGCAGCGCCCACAGGGATCCCACTGAAGCTTTCTTT. Protein product: CASSAHRDPTEAFF.

This clonotype showed up just once. The chain is built from TRBV28 and TRBJ2-7; D not certain. V was trimmed by 2 bases and J by 2 bases, leaving 7 bases between them. Per the germline V gene, CDR1 is MDHEN and CDR2 is SYDVKM. The CDR3 loop spans 13 amino acids. This chain's CDR3 is CASSLAATYEQYF. DNA of the CDR3: TGTGCCAGCAGTTTAGCTGCTACCTACGAGCAGTACTTC. Drawing the rest from reference TRBV28 and TRBJ2-7, the complete variable domain is DVKVTQSSRYLVKRTGEKVFLECVQDMDHENMFWYRQDPGLGLRLIYFSYDVKMKEKGDIPEGYSVSREKKERFSLILESASTNQTSMYLCASSLAATYEQYFGPGTRLTVT.

The chain couples TRBV27 to TRBJ2-7; no firm D call. The germline V and J ends were trimmed by 3 bases and 0 bases, with 9 bases remaining between them. The CDR3 sequence is 14 residues long. Germline lookup yields CDR1 MNHEY and CDR2 SMNVEV (reference sequence). CDR3 DNA sequence: TGTGCCAGCAGTTTCAGCCAAAGCTCCTACGAGCAGTACTTC. Protein product: CASSFSQSSYEQYF.

The genes are TRBV29-1 and TRBJ1-2; 7 bases agree with TRBD1. In germline, CDR1 is SQVTM, CDR2 ANQGSEA. V shed 6 bases and J 4 bases; nucleotides not matched to a gene: 11. The CDR3 sequence is 14 residues long. CDR3 nucleotides: TGCAGCGTGGAGGGAGGGGGCGCAGGCTATGGCTACACCTTC. It encodes CSVEGGGAGYGYTF. Full variable domain (rest looked up from reference TRBV29-1 and TRBJ1-2): SAVISQKPSRDICQRGTSLTIQCQVDSQVTMMFWYRQQPGQSLTLIATANQGSEATYESGFVIDKFPISRPNLTFSTLTVSNMSPEDSSIYLCSVEGGGAGYGYTFGSGTRLTVV.

The CDR3 DNA reads TGTGCCAGCAGGCGGGCAGGAGCGAGTACCGGGGAGCTGTTTTTT. It specifies CASRRAGASTGELFF. The V and J genes are TRBV6-2 or TRBV6-3 and TRBJ2-2; D is possibly TRBD2 (5 bases). Germline V gene data show CDR1 as MNHEY and CDR2 as SVGEGT. V was trimmed by 6 bases and J by 5 bases, leaving 16 bases between them. CDR3 length equals 15 residues.

The genes are TRBV28 and TRBJ1-2; D is possibly TRBD1 (5 bases). V was trimmed by 7 bases and J by 7 bases, leaving 16 bases between them. The CDR3 contains 13 residues. Germline CDR1 MDHEN, CDR2 SYDVKM. The CDR3 DNA reads TGTGCCAGCACCTCAGGGTGGGGGAGTGGCTACACCTTC. It is translated as CASTSGWGSGYTF.

This clonotype was seen a handful of times. The rearrangement links TRBV19 to TRBJ1-5; 7 positions agree with TRBD1. The CDR3 loop spans 14 amino acids. Germline V gene data show CDR1 as LNHDA and CDR2 as SQIVND (reference sequence). Losses at the gene ends were 6 bases for V and 4 bases for J; bases not matched to a gene: 6. The CDR3 region is CASRRGGQNQPQHF. The CDR3 DNA reads TGTGCCAGTAGAAGAGGGGGACAGAATCAGCCCCAGCATTTT.

The chain employs TRBV6-5 and TRBJ1-1; D gene ambiguous. V was cut by 0 bases and J by 4 bases, with 12 bases left in between. CDR1 is MNHEY, CDR2 SVGAGI, per germline. The CDR3 covers 15 residues. In DNA, the CDR3 is TGTGCCAGCAGTTACTCGATGGCGGGGTTCACTGAAGCTTTCTTT. It codes for CASSYSMAGFTEAFF.

The chain uses TRBV7-2 and TRBJ2-1; D is uncertain. The CDR3 contains 11 residues. Germline V lookup: CDR1 SGHTA, CDR2 FQGNSA. V was cut by 3 bases and J by 12 bases, with 9 bases left in between. The DNA for the CDR3 is TGTGCCAGCAGCTTTTCGCAGGTGCAGTTCTTC. It specifies CASSFSQVQFF. The whole variable domain, remainder taken from reference TRBV7-2 and TRBJ2-1, is GAGVSQSPSNKVTEKGKDVELRCDPISGHTALYWYRQSLGQGLEFLIYFQGNSAPDKSGLPSDRFSAERTGGSVSTLTIQRTQQEDSAVYLCASSFSQVQFFGPGTRLTVL.

The chain links TRBV20-1 to TRBJ1-1; the D is unclear. Trimming pared 3 bases from V and 11 bases from J, leaving 19 bases between. Germline V gene sequence: CDR1 DFQATT, CDR2 SNEGSKA (reference sequence). This CDR3 region has 13 residues. CDR3 loop: CSASAWEVGRAFF. The CDR3 DNA follows: TGCAGTGCTAGCGCTTGGGAAGTCGGCAGGGCTTTCTTT.

The V gene is TRBV4-3, the J gene TRBJ2-6, with D uncertain. Trimming cost V 1 base and J 0 bases, with 4 bases left between them. CDR1 is LGHNA, CDR2 YSLEER, per germline. The length of the CDR3 is 15 residues. The CDR3 sequence: CASSQGSSGANVLTF. The CDR3 DNA reads TGCGCCAGCAGCCAAGGTAGCTCTGGGGCCAACGTCCTGACTTTC.

This clonotype showed up just a few times. V usage is TRBV4-2 and J usage is TRBJ2-7, with D possibly TRBD1 on 5 matching bases. This CDR3 is 16 amino acids long. Germline CDR1 and CDR2: LGHNA and YNFKEQ. Trimming stripped 0 bases from V and 1 base from J, with 13 bases between. CDR3 DNA: TGTGCCAGCAGCCAAGATATCAGTGGGGCGTCCTACGAGCAGTACTTC. Translated: CASSQDISGASYEQYF.

CDR3 protein: CASSRRGGDNQPQHF. The CDR3 bases are TGTGCCAGCAGCCGGAGGGGTGGAGACAATCAGCCCCAGCATTTT. V is TRBV3-1 and J is TRBJ1-5, with a weak D call TRBD1 (5 bases). Trimming shortened V by 4 bases and J by 3 bases, and 13 bases separated the two germline ends. This CDR3 has 15 residues. CDR1 and CDR2 (germline): LGHDT, YNNKEL (reference sequence).

The rearrangement joins TRBV23-1 to TRBJ1-5; 12 positions match TRBD1. TRBV23-1 is treated as an ORF (open reading frame) with a function not yet certain. With V trimmed by 3 bases and J by 2 bases, 11 bases remained unmatched. This CDR3 is 19 amino acids long. CDR3 DNA: TGCGCCAGCAGTCATATTCCGGGACAGGGGGCCGAGGGCAATCAGCCCCAGCATTTT. Protein product: CASSHIPGQGAEGNQPQHF.

V and J are TRBV3-1 and TRBJ1-1; unclear D gene. The ends were cut back, 5 bases at V and 6 bases at J, with 16 bases in the middle. The germline V gene has CDR1 LGHDT and CDR2 YNNKEL (reference sequence). This CDR3 is built from 14 residues. For the CDR3, the DNA is TGTGCCAGCAGCGAAGTGACAAGGGCCTCTGAAGCTTTCTTT. This gives the protein CASSEVTRASEAFF. The full variable domain, its missing parts supplied by reference TRBV3-1 and TRBJ1-1, is DTAVSQTPKYLVTQMGNDKSIKCEQNLGHDTMYWYKQDSKKFLKIMFSYNNKELIINETVPNRFSPKSPDKAHLNLHINSLELGDSAVYFCASSEVTRASEAFFGQGTRLTVV.

The chain has TRBV6-5 and TRBJ1-1, with D hard to call. Per germline, CDR1 MNHEY and CDR2 SVGAGI. The V gene lost 6 bases and the J gene lost 4 bases, with 6 bases spanning the gap. CDR3 length: 11 amino acids. The CDR3 loop reads CASSHFTEAFF. Written as DNA, the CDR3 is TGTGCCAGCAGCCATTTCACTGAAGCTTTCTTT.

This clonotype was recorded only once. The chain carries TRBV6-6 and TRBJ2-1, with D unresolved. Germline V gene lookup returns CDR1 MNHNY and CDR2 SVGAGI (reference sequence). The CDR3 loop spans 11 amino acids. The germline V and J ends were trimmed by 5 bases and 7 bases, with 6 bases remaining between them. CDR3 in amino acids: CASSQKNEQFF. Written as DNA, the CDR3 is TGTGCCAGCAGTCAAAAAAATGAGCAGTTCTTC.